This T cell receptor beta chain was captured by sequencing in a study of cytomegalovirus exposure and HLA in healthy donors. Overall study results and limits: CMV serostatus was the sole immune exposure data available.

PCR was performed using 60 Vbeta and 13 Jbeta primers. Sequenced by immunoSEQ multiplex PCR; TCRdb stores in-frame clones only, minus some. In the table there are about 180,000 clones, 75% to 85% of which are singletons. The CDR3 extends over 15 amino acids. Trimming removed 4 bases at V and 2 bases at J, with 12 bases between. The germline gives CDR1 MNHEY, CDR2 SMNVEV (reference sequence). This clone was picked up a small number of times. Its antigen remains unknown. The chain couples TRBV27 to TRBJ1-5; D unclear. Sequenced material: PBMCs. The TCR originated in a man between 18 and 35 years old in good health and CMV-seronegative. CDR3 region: CASSSAGAGNQPQHF. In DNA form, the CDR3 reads TGTGCCAGCAGTTCGGCCGGAGCGGGCAATCAGCCCCAGCATTTT.